One and the same sample provided the 5 T cell receptor beta chains below, sequenced in a study of OX40 agonist ivuxolimab in advanced cancers. The assay was immunoSEQ multiplex PCR, and TCRdb's table has in-frame clones only and misses some. The table records some 60,000 clones, approximately 91% of them present only once. The material was CD4+ or CD8+ T cells sorted from blood, obtained in a trial of the OX40 agonist ivuxolimab. The receptors were sampled from an adult with an advanced solid tumor such as melanoma, head and neck, liver or kidney cancer.

The gene calls are TRBV27 and TRBJ2-3, with TRBD2 identical over 11 bases. Germline V gene sequence: CDR1 MNHEY, CDR2 SMNVEV (reference sequence). Trimming removed 5 bases from V and 5 bases from J; junction bases left unmatched: 6. CDR3 size: 15 residues. The CDR3, as DNA: TGTGCCAGCAGTACTAGCGGGGGCCAGGGAGATACGCAGTATTTT. Translated, it gives CASSTSGGQGDTQYF.

This chain uses TRBV28 with TRBJ2-3; tentatively, D is TRBD1 (6 bases). Germline values: CDR1 MDHEN, CDR2 SYDVKM. V lost 5 bases, J lost 1 base, and 10 bases lay in between. The CDR3 extends over 14 amino acids. Here the CDR3 DNA reads TGTGCCAGCAGTACAGGGTTCGGCACAGATACGCAGTATTTT. It encodes CASSTGFGTDTQYF.

The chain couples TRBV27 to TRBJ2-7, with D unresolved. The CDR3 has 15 residues. Germline V gene sequence: CDR1 MNHEY, CDR2 SMNVEV (reference sequence). V was cut by 2 bases and J by 0 bases, with 11 bases left in between. CDR3 in amino acids: CASSLNSWSSYEQYF. The CDR3 nucleotides read TGTGCCAGCAGTTTAAATTCCTGGAGCTCCTACGAGCAGTACTTC.

The V call is TRBV10-3, the J call TRBJ2-7, with 7 bases lining up with TRBD1. Trimming cost V 5 bases and J 6 bases; bases outside gene matches: 1. Per germline, CDR1 ENHRY and CDR2 SYGVKD. This CDR3 spans 11 amino acids. As DNA, the CDR3 is TGTGCCATCAGTACAGGGGTCGAGCAGTACTTC. It codes for CAISTGVEQYF.

This rearrangement joins TRBV19 to TRBJ2-1; D unclear. Looked up from germline, CDR1 is LNHDA and CDR2 is SQIVND (reference sequence). V was shortened by 6 bases and J by 2 bases, with 14 bases between the two germline ends. The CDR3 spans 15 residues. This CDR3 is CASSQDPSPYNEQFF. CDR3 sequence (DNA): TGTGCCAGTAGCCAGGACCCCAGCCCCTACAATGAGCAGTTCTTC.